These T cell receptor beta chains were read from a single sample in a study of T cells in Graves' hyperthyroidism and ophthalmopathy. Each CDR3 protein gets one entry after TCRdb re-called the multiplex PCR reads with MiXCR. The profile shows 450,000 to 650,000 distinct CDR3 sequences, 15% to 20% of them singletons. The sequenced sample consisted of blood. The receptors originated from a woman under 30 with Graves' ophthalmopathy. Both conserved end residues are part of each CDR3. Fields, in order: CDR3 DNA, CDR3 protein, D gene, V gene, clone size, J gene. A D gene is named only where the DNA matches it firmly. A row's size may be missing; if present it is once, few, many or a size class.

CDR3nt: TGCAGTGCTAGTCCGCCTAAGACGGCCAACACTGAAGCTTTCTTT
CDR3aa: CSASPPKTANTEAFF
d_gene: -
v_gene: TRBV20-1
abundance: -
j_gene: TRBJ1-1

CDR3nt: TGTGCCAGCAGCTCAGAAGGGTGGCGGGAGGGGACGAGGGAGGATACGCAGTATTTT
CDR3aa: CASSSEGWREGTREDTQYF
d_gene: TRBD2
v_gene: TRBV7-2
abundance: many
j_gene: TRBJ2-3

CDR3nt: TGTGCCTGGAGTGTACCTCACACAGGTCTCCATCAGCCCCAGCATTTT
CDR3aa: CAWSVPHTGLHQPQHF
d_gene: -
v_gene: TRBV30
abundance: -
j_gene: TRBJ1-5

CDR3nt: TGCAGTGCTAACCTCTTTGGGACTACTTACAATGAGCAGTTCTTC
CDR3aa: CSANLFGTTYNEQFF
d_gene: TRBD2
v_gene: TRBV20-1
abundance: many
j_gene: TRBJ2-1

CDR3nt: TGTGCCAGCAGCTCCGGGACGTATAGCGGGGGGGCTGCAGATACGCAGTATTTT
CDR3aa: CASSSGTYSGGAADTQYF
d_gene: TRBD2
v_gene: TRBV7-2
abundance: many
j_gene: TRBJ2-3

CDR3nt: TGTGCCAGCAGAAAAGACGGGGCCTACGAGCAGTACTTC
CDR3aa: CASRKDGAYEQYF
d_gene: -
v_gene: TRBV7-9
abundance: -
j_gene: TRBJ2-7

CDR3nt: TGTGCCAGCAGTCCCTACCTGACAGGGGGAGGCGACGAGCAGTACTTC
CDR3aa: CASSPYLTGGGDEQYF
d_gene: TRBD1
v_gene: TRBV27
abundance: few
j_gene: TRBJ2-7

CDR3nt: TGTGCCAGCAGCAGGGGGCACGGAGACACTGAAGCTTTCTTT
CDR3aa: CASSRGHGDTEAFF
d_gene: TRBD1
v_gene: TRBV9
abundance: -
j_gene: TRBJ1-1

CDR3nt: TGTGCCAGCAGTCTACTAGATATATCCTCTAGGGAGCAGTTCTTC
CDR3aa: CASSLLDISSREQFF
d_gene: -
v_gene: TRBV25-1
abundance: -
j_gene: TRBJ2-1

CDR3nt: TGTGCCACCAGCGAGTCCCTTGGTGGGGACGGGTACACAGATACGCAGTATTTT
CDR3aa: CATSESLGGDGYTDTQYF
d_gene: -
v_gene: TRBV15
abundance: many
j_gene: TRBJ2-3

CDR3nt: TGCAGCAATAATGAAAAACTGTTTTTT
CDR3aa: CSNNEKLFF
d_gene: -
v_gene: TRBV29-1
abundance: -
j_gene: TRBJ1-4

CDR3nt: TGTGCCAGCAGAAAGGACGGCTACAATGAGCAGTTCTTC
CDR3aa: CASRKDGYNEQFF
d_gene: -
v_gene: TRBV27
abundance: -
j_gene: TRBJ2-1

CDR3nt: TGTGCCAGCAGATACAGGGGGCGAGGGTATGGCTACACCTTC
CDR3aa: CASRYRGRGYGYTF
d_gene: TRBD1
v_gene: TRBV28
abundance: few
j_gene: TRBJ1-2

CDR3nt: TGTGCCAGCAGCTCCCCACCCTGGGATACGCAGTATTTT
CDR3aa: CASSSPPWDTQYF
d_gene: -
v_gene: TRBV7-2
abundance: -
j_gene: TRBJ2-3

CDR3nt: TGTGCCAGCCGGACTAGCGGGAGGGAAGAGACCCAGTACTTC
CDR3aa: CASRTSGREETQYF
d_gene: TRBD2
v_gene: TRBV27
abundance: many
j_gene: TRBJ2-5

CDR3nt: TGTGCCAGTACGCCCAGGGGGGACTATAATTCACCCCTCCACTTT
CDR3aa: CASTPRGDYNSPLHF
d_gene: TRBD1
v_gene: TRBV6-1
abundance: many
j_gene: TRBJ1-6

CDR3nt: TGTGCCAGCAGTTTGGCAGGGGGCTGGGAAAAACTGTTTTTT
CDR3aa: CASSLAGGWEKLFF
d_gene: TRBD1
v_gene: TRBV27
abundance: -
j_gene: TRBJ1-4

CDR3nt: TGTGCCAGCAGACAGGGGTCCACCGGGGAGCTGTTTTTT
CDR3aa: CASRQGSTGELFF
d_gene: TRBD1
v_gene: TRBV28
abundance: few
j_gene: TRBJ2-2

CDR3nt: TGCAGTGCTAGCTGGCAGGTTCTAAGCAATCAGCCCCAGCATTTT
CDR3aa: CSASWQVLSNQPQHF
d_gene: -
v_gene: TRBV20-1
abundance: -
j_gene: TRBJ1-5

CDR3nt: TGTGCCAGCAGCCGAGGCGGTGGCGGGGGGGTGTACGAGCAGTACTTC
CDR3aa: CASSRGGGGGVYEQYF
d_gene: TRBD2
v_gene: TRBV7-2
abundance: many
j_gene: TRBJ2-7

CDR3nt: TGCAGTGCGCAATCGACAAGGAACACTGAAGCTTTCTTT
CDR3aa: CSAQSTRNTEAFF
d_gene: -
v_gene: TRBV20-1
abundance: -
j_gene: TRBJ1-1

CDR3nt: TGTGCCAGCAGGACCCTAGCGGGGGGCACAGATACGCAGTATTTT
CDR3aa: CASRTLAGGTDTQYF
d_gene: TRBD2
v_gene: TRBV3-1
abundance: -
j_gene: TRBJ2-3

CDR3nt: TGTGCCAGCAGTGAGCGGCCCGGCTATGGCTACACCTTC
CDR3aa: CASSERPGYGYTF
d_gene: -
v_gene: TRBV6-1
abundance: few
j_gene: TRBJ1-2

CDR3nt: TGTGCCAGCTCACCACCGCCAGCCGCGGGCACTGAAGCTTTCTTT
CDR3aa: CASSPPPAAGTEAFF
d_gene: -
v_gene: TRBV18
abundance: many
j_gene: TRBJ1-1

CDR3nt: TGTGCCAGCGGGCAAACACCGACCGGGGAGCTGTTTTTT
CDR3aa: CASGQTPTGELFF
d_gene: -
v_gene: TRBV11-2
abundance: few
j_gene: TRBJ2-2

CDR3nt: TGTGCCAGCAGCTTACAGGGGTGGGAGACCCAGTACTTC
CDR3aa: CASSLQGWETQYF
d_gene: -
v_gene: TRBV7-8
abundance: many
j_gene: TRBJ2-5

CDR3nt: TGCGCCAGCAGCTTGGAAGGACCATACAATGAGCAGTTCTTC
CDR3aa: CASSLEGPYNEQFF
d_gene: -
v_gene: TRBV5-1
abundance: many
j_gene: TRBJ2-1

CDR3nt: TGTGCCAGCAGCTTAGGCGCTTTGGGTAAAGGCAATGAAAAACTGTTTTTT
CDR3aa: CASSLGALGKGNEKLFF
d_gene: -
v_gene: TRBV7-2
abundance: -
j_gene: TRBJ1-4

CDR3nt: TGCGCCAGCAGCTCCGAGGGACAAGGGGGAAACACCGGGGAGCTGTTTTTT
CDR3aa: CASSSEGQGGNTGELFF
d_gene: -
v_gene: TRBV5-1
abundance: -
j_gene: TRBJ2-2

CDR3nt: TGTGCCAGCAGCCCTGAGCCCCGGACAGACCTAACAAGCAATCAGCCCCAGCATTTT
CDR3aa: CASSPEPRTDLTSNQPQHF
d_gene: -
v_gene: TRBV6-1
abundance: many
j_gene: TRBJ1-5

CDR3nt: TGCAGTGCCAGAGGACCTACAGGGGTCCATTACAATGAGCAGTTCTTC
CDR3aa: CSARGPTGVHYNEQFF
d_gene: TRBD1
v_gene: TRBV20-1
abundance: -
j_gene: TRBJ2-1

CDR3nt: TGTGCCAGCAGTGAGGGTGGTTACAGCCCCCTCTACGAGCAGTACTTC
CDR3aa: CASSEGGYSPLYEQYF
d_gene: -
v_gene: TRBV6-1
abundance: -
j_gene: TRBJ2-7

CDR3nt: TGCGCCAGCAGCCAAGATCCGCTCAATGAGCAGTTCTTC
CDR3aa: CASSQDPLNEQFF
d_gene: -
v_gene: TRBV4-1
abundance: many
j_gene: TRBJ2-1

CDR3nt: TGCAGCGTTGATGTTGGCTGGGACCCCGTGGAGACCCAGTACTTC
CDR3aa: CSVDVGWDPVETQYF
d_gene: -
v_gene: TRBV29-1
abundance: -
j_gene: TRBJ2-5

CDR3nt: TGTGCCAGCAGTGCCCGTGGGGGGGCTTCCAATCAGCCCCAGCATTTT
CDR3aa: CASSARGGASNQPQHF
d_gene: -
v_gene: TRBV27
abundance: -
j_gene: TRBJ1-5

CDR3nt: TGTGCCTGGAGTGTTTGGGGGGCTACAGAGACCCAGTACTTC
CDR3aa: CAWSVWGATETQYF
d_gene: -
v_gene: TRBV30
abundance: many
j_gene: TRBJ2-5

CDR3nt: TGTGCCAGCAGCTTAAGAGAAGAGGGTTCCTACGAGCAGTACTTC
CDR3aa: CASSLREEGSYEQYF
d_gene: -
v_gene: TRBV7-8
abundance: few
j_gene: TRBJ2-7

CDR3nt: TGTGCCAGCAGCTTAGGGACTATCGGGTACACAGATACGCAGTATTTT
CDR3aa: CASSLGTIGYTDTQYF
d_gene: -
v_gene: TRBV11-2
abundance: many
j_gene: TRBJ2-3

CDR3nt: TGTGCCAGCAGTTTAATGGGGCGGTCTCAAGAGACCCAGTACTTC
CDR3aa: CASSLMGRSQETQYF
d_gene: -
v_gene: TRBV12-3/TRBV12-4
abundance: many
j_gene: TRBJ2-5

CDR3nt: TGTGCCATCAGTGATAGCCGCACCGGGACAGGGGTAGAAAAACTGTTTTTT
CDR3aa: CAISDSRTGTGVEKLFF
d_gene: TRBD1
v_gene: TRBV10-3
abundance: few
j_gene: TRBJ1-4